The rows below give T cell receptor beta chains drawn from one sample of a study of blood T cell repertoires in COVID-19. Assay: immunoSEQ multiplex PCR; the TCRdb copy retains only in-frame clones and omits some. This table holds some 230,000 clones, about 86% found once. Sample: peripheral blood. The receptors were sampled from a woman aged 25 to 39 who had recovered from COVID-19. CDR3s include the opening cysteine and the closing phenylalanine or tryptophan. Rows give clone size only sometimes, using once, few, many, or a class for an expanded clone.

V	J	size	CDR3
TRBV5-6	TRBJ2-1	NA	CASSLEFRETYNEQFF
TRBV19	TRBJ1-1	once	CASMGRGILTEAFF
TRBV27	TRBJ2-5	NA	CASSLSGETQYF
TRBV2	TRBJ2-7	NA	CASSEDRVRDEQYF
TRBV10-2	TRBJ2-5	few	CASSDVETQYF
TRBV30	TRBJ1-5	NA	CAWSPRGHEPQHF
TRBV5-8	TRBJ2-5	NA	CASSPSRGTGEETQYF
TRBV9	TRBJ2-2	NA	CASSVTSGGNTGELFF
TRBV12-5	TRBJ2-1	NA	CASGWGTAYNEQFF
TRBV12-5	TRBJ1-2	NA	CASALDRGHGYTF
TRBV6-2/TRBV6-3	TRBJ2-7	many	CASSHAGAFNEQYF
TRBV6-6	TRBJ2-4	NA	CASSYRGQGYF
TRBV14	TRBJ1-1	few	CASSQDGSSGTGEFAEAFF
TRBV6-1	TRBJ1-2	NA	CASSELPSGGARGYTF
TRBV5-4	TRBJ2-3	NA	CASSLAVGSGRTTDTQYF
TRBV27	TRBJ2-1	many	CASSLLATSGRAPLLHEQFF
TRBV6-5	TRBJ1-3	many	CASSYLGQGGGNTIYF
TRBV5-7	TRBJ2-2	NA	CASILAEGTGELFF
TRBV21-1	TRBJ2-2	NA	CASSKSVRETNTGELFF
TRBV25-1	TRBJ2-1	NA	CASTGYNEQFF